The 4 T cell receptor beta chains given below trace back to one sample, sequenced in a study of blood T cells in healthy people across ages. For the second PCR, which ran for 7 to 11 cycles, a sample-barcoded 5' primer and a J-beta primer mix were used. TCRdb called the 5' RACE reads again in MiXCR, with one record for every CDR3 protein. The table lists 580,000 or so distinct CDR3 sequences, around 48% of them singletons, with around 23% in the top ten. Sequencing was performed on blood. The receptors shown here come from an elderly man in good health.

This clonotype was detected only once. V and J are TRBV3-1 and TRBJ2-5, with D tentatively TRBD2 (6 bases). The CDR3 contains 15 residues. Germline lookup yields CDR1 LGHDT and CDR2 YNNKEL (reference sequence). With 3 bases removed from V and 4 bases from J, the gap between germline ends came to 15 bases. The CDR3 region is CASSHPSGGSETQYF. CDR3 nucleotide sequence: TGTGCCAGCAGCCACCCTAGTGGGGGGTCAGAGACCCAGTACTTC.

A few counts support this clonotype. The J gene is TRBJ2-4, the V gene TRBV15; D is undetermined. The germline V and J ends were trimmed by 8 bases and 5 bases, with 10 bases remaining between them. The germline V gene encodes CDR1 LNHNV and CDR2 YYDKDF (reference sequence). CDR3 length equals 12 residues. The CDR3 sequence: CATYSFENIQYF. The CDR3 region has the DNA TGTGCCACCTATTCTTTCGAAAACATTCAGTACTTC.

The chain combines TRBV20-1 with TRBJ2-7, with unresolved D. The V and J ends lost 5 bases and 4 bases respectively, with 9 bases between them. Germline V CDR1 and CDR2: DFQATT, SNEGSKA (reference sequence). CDR3 length: 11 residues. The CDR3 reads CSAGLLYEQYF. CDR3 nucleotide sequence: TGCAGTGCTGGCCTCCTTTACGAGCAGTACTTC.

This rearrangement joins TRBV7-2 to TRBJ2-2, with 11 bases lining up with TRBD2. The CDR3 is made up of 20 amino acids. Germline assignment: CDR1 SGHTA and CDR2 FQGNSA. Trimming at V came to 4 bases and at J to 4 bases, leaving 17 bases not matched to a gene. The CDR3 DNA is TGTGCCAGCAGCTGGGTTCTAGTGACTAGCGGGATCTTGGGCACCGGGGAGCTGTTTTTT. Its protein product is CASSWVLVTSGILGTGELFF. Complete variable domain (other parts from reference TRBV7-2 and TRBJ2-2): GAGVSQSPSNKVTEKGKDVELRCDPISGHTALYWYRQSLGQGLEFLIYFQGNSAPDKSGLPSDRFSAERTGGSVSTLTIQRTQQEDSAVYLCASSWVLVTSGILGTGELFFGEGSRLTVL.